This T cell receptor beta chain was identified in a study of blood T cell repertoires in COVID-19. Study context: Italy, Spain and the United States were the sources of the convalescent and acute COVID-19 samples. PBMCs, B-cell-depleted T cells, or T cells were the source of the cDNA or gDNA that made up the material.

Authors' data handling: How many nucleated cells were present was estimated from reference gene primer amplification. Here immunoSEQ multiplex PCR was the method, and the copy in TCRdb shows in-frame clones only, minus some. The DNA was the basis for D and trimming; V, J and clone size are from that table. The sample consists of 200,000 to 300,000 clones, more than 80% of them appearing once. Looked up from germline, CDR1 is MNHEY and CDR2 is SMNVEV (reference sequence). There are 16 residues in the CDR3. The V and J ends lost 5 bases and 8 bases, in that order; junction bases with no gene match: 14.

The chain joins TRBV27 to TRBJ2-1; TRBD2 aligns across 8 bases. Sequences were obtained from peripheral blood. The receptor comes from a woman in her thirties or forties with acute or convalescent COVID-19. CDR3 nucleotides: TGTGCCAGCAGTGCCCTGGCGGGGGGCCCCGGAGATGAGCAGTTCTTC. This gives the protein CASSALAGGPGDEQFF.